One and the same sample provided the 21 T cell receptor beta chains below, sequenced in a study of T cell responses to AZD1222 COVID-19 vaccine. Produced via immunoSEQ multiplex PCR; TCRdb's table is partial and in-frame only. Of about 97,000 clones in the sample, approximately 90% were seen once. The input for sequencing was peripheral blood, taken on day 0 of AZD1222 vaccination. The receptor source for this set is an adult in good health.

The chain employs TRBV4-3 and TRBJ2-1, with 12 bases identical to TRBD2. V lost 2 bases, J lost 6 bases, and 5 bases stayed unmatched. The CDR3 spans 16 residues. Per germline, CDR1 LGHNA and CDR2 YSLEER. CDR3 in amino acids: CASSQLAGGFVNEQFF. CDR3 DNA: TGCGCCAGCAGCCAACTAGCGGGGGGGTTTGTCAATGAGCAGTTCTTC.

This clone is a singleton in its sample. This chain links TRBV5-1 with TRBJ2-1; 9 nucleotides agree with TRBD2. The CDR3 has 15 amino acids. V was pared by 7 bases and J by 4 bases, with 9 bases of the junction left unmatched. Germline V gives CDR1 SGHRS, CDR2 YFSETQ. The CDR3 DNA sequence: TGCGCCAGCGGACAGAGCGGGGGGCCTTACAATGAGCAGTTCTTC. Its protein is CASGQSGGPYNEQFF.

The chain links TRBV30 to TRBJ2-5; 11 nucleotides match TRBD2. Trimming removed 3 bases from V and 7 bases from J; junction bases left unmatched: 7. This CDR3 contains 14 residues. Germline V gene lookup returns CDR1 GTSNPN and CDR2 SVGIG (reference sequence). This CDR3 reads CAWSRGLAGGTQYF. As DNA, the CDR3 is TGTGCCTGGAGCAGAGGGCTAGCGGGAGGGACCCAGTACTTC.

V and J are TRBV7-9 and TRBJ2-3; D gene uncertain. The CDR3 totals 11 residues. Germline V gene sequence: CDR1 SEHNR, CDR2 FQNEAQ (reference sequence). V gave up 5 bases and J gave up 6 bases, with 6 bases separating them. The CDR3 DNA is TGTGCCAGCAGCCCACAGGATACGCAGTATTTT. Protein product: CASSPQDTQYF.

This sequence joins TRBV9 and TRBJ1-2; possible D gene TRBD1, 5 bases. Trimming removed 0 bases at V and 0 bases at J, with 9 bases between. The CDR3 length is 15 residues. Germline V lookup: CDR1 SGDLS, CDR2 YYNGEE. CDR3 loop: CASSVGGNSNYGYTF. DNA for the CDR3: TGTGCCAGCAGCGTAGGGGGGAACTCTAACTATGGCTACACCTTC.

In its sample, this clone was seen a few times. The chain couples TRBV7-2 to TRBJ1-5, with TRBD1 as a possible D gene (6 bases). The CDR3 has 14 amino acids. Trimming shortened V by 2 bases and J by 6 bases, and 11 bases separated the two germline ends. CDR1 is SGHTA and CDR2 is FQGNSA in the germline V gene. As DNA, the CDR3 is TGTGCCAGCAGCTTAACGGGGGGCGGTCAGCCCCAGCATTTT. Translation: CASSLTGGGQPQHF.

The chain couples TRBV11-2 to TRBJ2-3; the D gene is possibly TRBD1 (6 bases). V was trimmed by 3 bases and J by 1 base, leaving 11 bases between them. Germline V gene sequence: CDR1 SGHAT, CDR2 FQNNGV. This CDR3 contains 15 residues. CDR3 nucleotides: TGTGCCAGCAGCTTCACAGGGTGGGGCACAGATACGCAGTATTTT. Amino acid sequence: CASSFTGWGTDTQYF.

Concerning this clone itself: An end of the junction differs from the germline gene, which may be a read error. CDR3 in amino acids: CASSIGLGGTEAFF. CDR3 coding DNA: TGTGCCAGTAGCATAGGACTCGGGGGGACTGAAGCTTTCTTT. V gene TRBV19 combines with J gene TRBJ1-1; TRBD1 might be the D (5 bases). Germline CDR1 and CDR2: LNHDA and SQIVND (reference sequence). The CDR3 runs to 14 residues.

This chain uses TRBV19 with TRBJ1-4; TRBD1 agrees at 7 bases. Germline V gene sequence: CDR1 LNHDA, CDR2 SQIVND (reference sequence). The V segment lost 4 bases and the J segment 1 base; nucleotides outside the gene matches: 3. The CDR3 is 15 amino acids. The CDR3 loop reads CASSNRQGTNEKLFF. CDR3 coding DNA: TGTGCCAGTAGTAACCGACAGGGAACTAATGAAAAACTGTTTTTT.

The chain recombines TRBV19 with TRBJ2-1; 14 bases line up with TRBD2. Germline V gene data show CDR1 as LNHDA and CDR2 as SQIVND (reference sequence). The CDR3 is 18 residues long. J lost 5 bases, V lost 7 bases, and 13 bases had no gene match. CDR3 in amino acids: CASTQTSGGAGFHNEQFF. The CDR3 DNA is TGTGCCAGTACCCAGACTAGCGGGGGGGCTGGGTTCCACAATGAGCAGTTCTTC.

This clone has only one observation. CDR3 protein: CASSYRGLGTDTEAFF. Here the CDR3 DNA reads TGTGCCAGCTCATATCGGGGGCTTGGTACGGACACTGAAGCTTTCTTT. V usage is TRBV18 and J usage is TRBJ1-1; tentative D call: TRBD1 (6 bases). CDR1 and CDR2 from the germline V gene are KGHSH and LQKENI. Trimming cost V 5 bases and J 3 bases, with 19 bases left between them. The CDR3 totals 16 residues.

The V and J genes are TRBV30 and TRBJ1-5, with D maybe TRBD1 (6 bases). Trimming removed 3 bases at V and 3 bases at J, with 9 bases between. The CDR3 contains 13 residues. Germline V gives CDR1 GTSNPN, CDR2 SVGIG (reference sequence). The CDR3: CAWSRDNNQPQHF. CDR3 coding DNA: TGTGCCTGGAGCAGGGACAACAATCAGCCCCAGCATTTT. The whole variable domain, filled in from reference TRBV30 and TRBJ1-5, reads SQTIHQWPATLVQPVGSPLSLECTVEGTSNPNLYWYRQAAGRGLQLLFYSVGIGQISSEVPQNLSASRPQDRQFILSSKKLLLSDSGFYLCAWSRDNNQPQHFGDGTRLSIL.

The CDR3 loop is CASSLGTGGKGDTQYF. DNA of the CDR3: TGTGCCAGCAGCTTGGGAACGGGAGGAAAGGGGGATACGCAGTATTTT. This rearrangement joins TRBV11-3 to TRBJ2-3, with 7 nucleotides matching TRBD2. The CDR3 contains 16 residues. The germline CDR1 and CDR2 sequences are SGHNT and YENEEA. The V and J ends lost 3 bases and 6 bases, in that order; junction bases with no gene match: 12.

The sample holds one count of this clone. This rearrangement joins TRBV5-1 to TRBJ1-4; maybe TRBD1 (6 bases). The CDR3 extends over 15 amino acids. In germline, CDR1 is SGHRS, CDR2 YFSETQ. V lost 0 bases to trimming and J lost 8 bases, with 14 bases between them. The CDR3 region has the DNA TGCGCCAGCAGCTTGGCCGAAGGGACAACCGAAAAACTGTTTTTT. Translation gives CASSLAEGTTEKLFF.

The chain recombines TRBV3-1 (or the pseudogene TRBV3-2) with TRBJ1-1; D call uncertain. Germline V lookup: CDR1 LGHDT, CDR2 YNNKEL (reference sequence). There are 14 residues in the CDR3. V was trimmed by 1 base and J by 7 bases, leaving 13 bases between them. CDR3 nucleotides: TGTGCCAGCAGCCAAGTTCCTGGCGGAGGTGAAGCTTTCTTT. As protein: CASSQVPGGGEAFF.

V gene TRBV2 combines with J gene TRBJ2-1, with TRBD1 as a possible D gene (6 bases). This CDR3 is built from 15 residues. Germline lookup yields CDR1 SNHLY and CDR2 FYNNEI. Trimming removed 2 bases at V and 4 bases at J, with 12 bases between. The CDR3 protein is CASSEIRGGYNEQFF. CDR3 DNA: TGTGCCAGCAGTGAAATTAGAGGGGGATACAATGAGCAGTTCTTC.

The gene calls are TRBV6-2 or TRBV6-3 and TRBJ2-3; TRBD2 matches at 12 bases. Germline CDR1 is MNHEY and CDR2 is SVGEGT. The CDR3 spans 16 residues. Trimming removed 5 bases from V and 1 base from J; junction bases left unmatched: 4. CDR3 region: CASSRGLAGRTDTQYF. CDR3 DNA: TGTGCCAGCAGTAGGGGACTAGCGGGCCGCACAGATACGCAGTATTTT.

The chain employs TRBV5-8 and TRBJ1-1; TRBD1 agrees at 10 bases. The J segment lost 7 bases and the V segment lost 0 bases, leaving 9 bases of the junction unmatched. Germline values: CDR1 SGHTS, CDR2 YDEGEE. The CDR3 sequence is 16 residues long. The CDR3 DNA follows: TGTGCCAGCAGCTTGGGGACAGGGGGGGTGATCGGTGAAGCTTTCTTT. Translation gives CASSLGTGGVIGEAFF.

The chain employs TRBV30 and TRBJ2-5; 16 nucleotides line up with TRBD2. The CDR3 has 17 residues. Per the germline V gene, CDR1 is GTSNPN and CDR2 is SVGIG (reference sequence). J lost 6 bases, V lost 3 bases, and 10 bases had no gene match. CDR3: CAWRPGGTSGRAQTQYF. For the CDR3, the DNA is TGTGCCTGGAGGCCCGGAGGGACTAGCGGGAGGGCGCAGACCCAGTACTTC. Full variable domain (outside the CDR3, taken from reference TRBV30 and TRBJ2-5): SQTIHQWPATLVQPVGSPLSLECTVEGTSNPNLYWYRQAAGRGLQLLFYSVGIGQISSEVPQNLSASRPQDRQFILSSKKLLLSDSGFYLCAWRPGGTSGRAQTQYFGPGTRLLVL.

The chain employs TRBV7-3 and TRBJ2-1; 8 nucleotides line up with TRBD1. Germline CDR1 is SGHTA and CDR2 is FQGTGA. CDR3 length: 16 amino acids. With V trimmed by 5 bases and J by 0 bases, 6 bases remained unmatched. Written as DNA, the CDR3 is TGTGCCAGCAGCCCGCAGGGGGCGAGCTCCTACAATGAGCAGTTCTTC. Protein product: CASSPQGASSYNEQFF. Full variable domain (missing parts from reference TRBV7-3 and TRBJ2-1): GAGVSQTPSNKVTEKGKYVELRCDPISGHTALYWYRQSLGQGPEFLIYFQGTGAADDSGLPNDRFFAVRPEGSVSTLKIQRTERGDSAVYLCASSPQGASSYNEQFFGPGTRLTVL.

This clone showed up just once. The chain links TRBV5-5 to TRBJ1-1; 7 bases match TRBD1. Germline V gene data show CDR1 as SGHKS and CDR2 as YYEKEE (reference sequence). V shed 2 bases, J shed 4 bases, and the junction held 2 bases outside the gene matches. This CDR3 region has 13 residues. CDR3 residues: CASSFQGVTEAFF. The CDR3 DNA is TGTGCCAGCAGCTTTCAGGGGGTCACTGAAGCTTTCTTT.